The TCR beta chain described here comes from a study of cytomegalovirus exposure and HLA in healthy donors. This CDR3 is built from 13 residues. V was cut by 3 bases and J by 4 bases, with 7 bases left in between. Germline CDR1 reads LGHNA; CDR2 reads YSLEER. TCRdb's table, derived via immunoSEQ multiplex PCR, lists solely in-frame clones and lacks some. This table holds around 60,000 clones, 90% to 97% found once. Sample: PBMCs. The rearrangement links TRBV4-3 to TRBJ1-5; D gene unclear. This sequence originates from a woman younger than 30 in good health and CMV-seronegative. CDR3 coding DNA: TGCGCCAGCAGCCAGGGCTGGAATCAGCCCCAGCATTTT. It translates to CASSQGWNQPQHF.